The 8 T cell receptor beta chains below all came from one sample that was sequenced in a study of esophageal squamous cell carcinoma under preoperative chemotherapy. Time point denoted: before preoperative PTX-NDP chemotherapy. TCRdb used MiXCR to reprocess the PCR reads, holding one entry per CDR3 protein. The data show under 7,000 distinct CDR3 sequences, less than 40% seen once. This specimen was acquired from a patient given preoperative chemotherapy. The source is a human donor with esophageal squamous cell carcinoma. The donor label of this sample is uncertain.

This clonotype is judged large. J is TRBJ2-5 and V is TRBV10-1, with a possible D match to TRBD2 (6 bases). The assigned J gene may be wrong: the sequence end matches TRBJ2-7 better. The CDR3 is 18 amino acids. Germline V gives CDR1 WNHNN, CDR2 SYGVQD (reference sequence). The CDR3 DNA is TGCGCCAGCAGTGAGTTGGGGAATAGCCCGGAGGGTCTCTACGAGCAGTACTTC. It codes for CASSELGNSPEGLYEQYF.

Comments on this clonotype: Just one base apart from a much larger clone, this may be a read error. The final CDR3 position lacks the conserved phenylalanine or tryptophan, pointing to a likely read error. No DNA is shown, since the ends of the CDR3 on it are uncertain; the CDR3 is the one TCRdb lists. The J gene is TRBJ2-3, the V gene TRBV27; the table's TRBD1 call for D was not verified on the DNA. The CDR3 sequence runs 14 residues, both termini included. Germline V gene data show CDR1 as MNHEY and CDR2 as SMNVEV (reference sequence). CDR3 in amino acids: CATARQGLGETQYL.

This clonotype was observed at least ten times. Just one base apart from a much larger clone, this may be a read error. This rearrangement joins TRBV6-5 to TRBJ2-1; TRBD1 might be the D (6 bases). The J call may be in error: the DNA end matches TRBJ2-7 better. Per the germline V gene, CDR1 is MNHEY and CDR2 is SVGAGI. The CDR3 totals 14 residues. CDR3 amino acids: CASSRNRVRNEQYF. CDR3 nucleotides: TGTGCCAGCAGCCGAAACAGGGTAAGGAATGAGCAGTACTTC.

This clonotype was detected many times. DNA of the CDR3: TGTGCCAGCAGTCCGAACTTCGGCGCTAGCGTGGAGACCCAGTACTTC. Translating gives CASSPNFGASVETQYF. The chain couples TRBV6-1 to TRBJ2-5, with D perhaps TRBD2 (6 bases). Trimming cost V 5 bases and J 5 bases, with 21 bases left between them. CDR3 length: 16 residues. From germline, CDR1 is MNHNS and CDR2 SASEGT.

With regard to this clonotype: The junction differs from germline at one of its ends, possibly a read error. This chain connects TRBV12-3 or TRBV12-4 to TRBJ2-7, with a tentative D call TRBD1 (5 bases). The CDR3 has 14 residues. The CDR3 DNA reads as TGTGGCAGCAGTTTGGACACCCCAAGCTACGAGCAGTACTTC. It specifies CGSSLDTPSYEQYF.

This clonotype is labeled medium-sized (0.01 to 0.1%). The chain has TRBV11-2 and TRBJ2-1, with 7 bases aligning to TRBD1. V lost 2 bases to trimming and J lost 9 bases; unmatched junction nucleotides: 10. Germline lookup yields CDR1 SGHAT and CDR2 FQNNGV. The CDR3 length is 15 residues. The CDR3 DNA sequence: TGTGCCAGCAGCTTACCCTGGACAGGAGCCGTTGAGCAGTTCTTC. This encodes CASSLPWTGAVEQFF. The full variable domain, rest sourced from reference TRBV11-2 and TRBJ2-1, is EAGVAQSPRYKIIEKRQSVAFWCNPISGHATLYWYQQILGQGPKLLIQFQNNGVVDDSQLPKDRFSAERLKGVDSTLKIQPAKLEDSAVYLCASSLPWTGAVEQFFGPGTRLTVL.

Details on this clonotype: This is likely a read error, given that the CDR3 carries no conserved phenylalanine or tryptophan at its end. This chain uses TRBV6-1 with TRBJ2-1; TRBD2 agrees at 9 bases. This CDR3 is 17 amino acids long. Trimming at V came to 9 bases and at J to 3 bases, leaving 15 bases not matched to a gene. Germline CDR1 reads MNHNS; CDR2 reads SASEGT. DNA of the CDR3: TGTGCCAGGAGTAAGGGACTAGCTGCGAGGGTCTACAATGAGCAGTTCTGC. Its translation is CARSKGLAARVYNEQFC.

This clonotype was picked up many times. The V gene is TRBV7-8, the J gene TRBJ2-1; D gene ambiguous. The J call may be faulty, since TRBJ2-7 better matches the DNA end. Germline CDR1 reads SGHVS; CDR2 reads FQNEAQ. CDR3 length: 12 amino acids. For the CDR3, the DNA is TGTGCCAGCGGTTCAAGCCGAAACGAGCAGTACTTC. Protein sequence: CASGSSRNEQYF.